These 30 T cell receptor beta chains originate from one sample sequenced in a study of T cells in Graves' hyperthyroidism and ophthalmopathy. RNA transcripts provided the source from which TCR beta CDR3 regions were amplified. Using the HTBI primer set, a first-round RT-PCR was run on the TCR CDR3. TCRdb itself ran the multiplex PCR reads through MiXCR, one entry per CDR3 protein. The sample lists some 600,000 distinct CDR3 sequences, around 13% occurring once. The sample was blood. The receptors derive from a woman aged 25-40 years with Graves' hyperthyroidism that later progressed to Graves' ophthalmopathy.

The chain recombines TRBV11-2 with TRBJ2-4; the D is unclear. V dropped 5 bases and J dropped 12 bases, with 20 bases sitting between them. The CDR3 is 14 residues long. Germline-derived CDR1 and CDR2 are SGHAT and FQNNGV. For the CDR3, the DNA is TGTGCCAGCAGCGGGCTTGTGGGCCTCGGATATCAGTACTTC. This translates into CASSGLVGLGYQYF.

The rearrangement links TRBV19 to TRBJ2-5; 10 nucleotides line up with TRBD1. Germline CDR1 LNHDA, CDR2 SQIVND (reference sequence). The CDR3 is 16 amino acids. V lost 4 bases, J lost 1 base, and 6 bases stayed unmatched. CDR3 loop: CASSKTGTGVQETQYF. The CDR3 nucleotides read TGTGCCAGTAGTAAGACCGGGACAGGGGTCCAAGAGACCCAGTACTTC.

This clonotype has only a few counts. The chain recombines TRBV7-9 with TRBJ1-2; perhaps TRBD1 as D (5 bases). Trimming pared 1 base from V and 2 bases from J, leaving 8 bases between. This CDR3 is 14 amino acids long. Germline CDR1 SEHNR, CDR2 FQNEAQ (reference sequence). The CDR3 loop is CASSLVGQNYGYTF. As DNA, the CDR3 is TGTGCCAGCAGCTTAGTGGGGCAGAACTATGGCTACACCTTC.

This clonotype was detected a few times. The chain uses TRBV5-1 and TRBJ2-7; D is perhaps TRBD1 (5 bases). Germline V lookup: CDR1 SGHRS, CDR2 YFSETQ. Trimming took off 0 bases at V and 6 bases at J, with 10 bases between the two ends. The CDR3 sequence is 13 residues long. The CDR3 sequence: CASSLDSTVEQYF. The CDR3 region has the DNA TGCGCCAGCAGCTTGGACTCGACAGTCGAGCAGTACTTC.

This clonotype has just a few counts. The genes are TRBV6-4 and TRBJ1-1, with D perhaps matching TRBD1 (6 bases). The germline gives CDR1 MRHNA, CDR2 SNTAGT. CDR3 size: 15 residues. The V end was cut by 6 bases, the J end by 3 bases, with 17 bases between. Here the CDR3 reads CASSAVSGADTEAFF. For the CDR3, the DNA is TGTGCCAGCAGCGCCGTCTCAGGGGCTGACACTGAAGCTTTCTTT.

At least ten counts were recorded for this clonotype. The chain carries TRBV20-1 and TRBJ2-3; possibly TRBD2 for D (6 bases). The CDR3 totals 17 residues. Per the germline V gene, CDR1 is DFQATT and CDR2 is SNEGSKA (reference sequence). V lost 6 bases to trimming and J lost 0 bases, with 22 bases between them. CDR3 amino acids: CSATGVVLSPSTDTQYF. CDR3 sequence (DNA): TGCAGTGCCACGGGGGTAGTGCTCTCCCCTAGCACAGATACGCAGTATTTT.

The CDR3 protein is CASSFNSGGTDTQYF. CDR3 in DNA: TGTGCCAGCAGCTTTAATAGCGGCGGCACAGATACGCAGTATTTT. The chain has TRBV5-4 and TRBJ2-3, with D possibly matching TRBD2 (6 bases). CDR3 size: 15 residues. Looked up from germline, CDR1 is SGHNT and CDR2 is YYREEE (reference sequence). V shed 2 bases and J shed 1 base, with 11 bases lying between them.

This clonotype came up many times. This chain uses TRBV15 with TRBJ2-1; weak D call: TRBD2 (6 bases). Per the germline V gene, CDR1 is LNHNV and CDR2 is YYDKDF (reference sequence). Trimming took off 0 bases at V and 3 bases at J, with 15 bases between the two ends. The CDR3 extends over 17 amino acids. CDR3 loop: CATSRDLSGADYNEQFF. In DNA form, the CDR3 reads TGTGCCACCAGCAGAGACCTTAGCGGTGCTGACTACAATGAGCAGTTCTTC. Full variable domain (remainder filled in from reference TRBV15 and TRBJ2-1): DAMVIQNPRYQVTQFGKPVTLSCSQTLNHNVMYWYQQKSSQAPKLLFHYYDKDFNNEADTPDNFQSRRPNTSFCFLDIRSPGLGDTAMYLCATSRDLSGADYNEQFFGPGTRLTVL.

This clonotype was observed many times. This chain uses TRBV29-1 with TRBJ2-7; 10 nucleotides match TRBD1. In germline, CDR1 is SQVTM, CDR2 ANQGSEA. CDR3 length equals 14 residues. Trimming removed 6 bases from V and 5 bases from J; junction bases left unmatched: 10. CDR3 in amino acids: CSVSRGQGFNEQYF. CDR3 sequence (DNA): TGCAGCGTGTCAAGGGGACAGGGGTTTAACGAGCAGTACTTC.

A few counts support this clonotype. It may be a read error: a sequence one base away is much more abundant. In DNA, the CDR3 is TGTGCCAGCAGCCCGACCGGACAGGATCATCAGCCCCAGCATTTT. Translation: CASSPTGQDHQPQHF. The rearrangement joins TRBV7-2 to TRBJ1-5; 7 bases are a match to TRBD1. The V gene end was trimmed by 5 bases and the J gene end by 5 bases; junction bases not matched to a gene: 9. The CDR3 runs 15 residues. Germline V gene lookup returns CDR1 SGHTA and CDR2 FQGNSA.

In this sample, this clonotype turned up many times. This chain uses TRBV29-1 with TRBJ2-7; 8 nucleotides agree with TRBD2. V shed 3 bases, J shed 3 bases, and the junction held 4 bases outside the gene matches. The CDR3 runs 13 residues. Per germline, CDR1 SQVTM and CDR2 ANQGSEA. CDR3 in DNA: TGCAGCGTTGAGGCACTAGCGGACTACGAGCAGTACTTC. This sequence encodes CSVEALADYEQYF.

At least ten counts were recorded for this clonotype. The V gene is TRBV3-1, the J gene TRBJ2-7, with no clear D. Germline assignment: CDR1 LGHDT and CDR2 YNNKEL (reference sequence). Trimming stripped 3 bases from V and 4 bases from J, with 4 bases between. CDR3 length equals 11 residues. In DNA, the CDR3 is TGTGCCAGCAGCCAGCAATACGAGCAGTACTTC. Its translation: CASSQQYEQYF.

This clonotype was detected many times. The V gene is TRBV18, the J gene TRBJ1-1; the D gene is possibly TRBD1 (5 bases). This CDR3 has 15 residues. Germline CDR1 reads KGHSH; CDR2 reads LQKENI. V lost 2 bases, J lost 3 bases, and 13 bases lay in between. The CDR3 loop is CASSPSGGGDTEAFF. CDR3 nucleotides: TGTGCCAGCTCACCATCCGGAGGAGGGGACACTGAAGCTTTCTTT. The full variable domain, in which reference TRBV18 and TRBJ1-1 provide the parts outside the CDR3, is NAGVMQNPRHLVRRRGQEARLRCSPMKGHSHVYWYRQLPEEGLKFMVYLQKENIIDESGMPKERFSAEFPKEGPSILRIQQVVRGDSAAYFCASSPSGGGDTEAFFGQGTRLTVV.

This clonotype showed up just a few times. A read error may account for a junction end that differs from germline. The V and J genes are TRBV9 and TRBJ2-1; D remains unclear. Germline CDR1 is SGDLS and CDR2 is YYNGEE. The CDR3 sequence is 15 residues long. Written as DNA, the CDR3 is TGTGCCGGCAGCGTAGATTTGAGCTCCTACAATGAGCAGTTCTTC. Its protein product is CAGSVDLSSYNEQFF.

This clonotype was picked up many times. The V gene is TRBV28, the J gene TRBJ1-5; TRBD1 matches 11 bases. V lost 8 bases to trimming and J lost 4 bases; unmatched junction nucleotides: 10. CDR3 length: 16 residues. Germline CDR1 and CDR2: MDHEN and SYDVKM. The CDR3 spells CASEVPGQGENQPQHF. The CDR3 coding sequence is TGTGCCAGCGAAGTCCCGGGACAGGGGGAGAATCAGCCCCAGCATTTT.

The rearrangement uses TRBV4-3 and TRBJ2-3, with D possibly TRBD1 on 6 matching bases. The V end lost 3 bases, the J end lost 2 bases, and 15 bases lay between the germline ends. Per germline, CDR1 LGHNA and CDR2 YSLEER. The CDR3 loop spans 16 amino acids. The CDR3 protein is CASSQTGPSYTDTQYF. DNA for the CDR3: TGCGCCAGCAGCCAGACAGGACCGAGCTACACAGATACGCAGTATTTT.

This clonotype was recorded at least ten times. The rearrangement links TRBV11-2 to TRBJ2-1; TRBD1 agrees at 9 bases. This CDR3 contains 16 residues. V was clipped by 5 bases and J by 8 bases; unmatched bases: 13. The germline gives CDR1 SGHAT, CDR2 FQNNGV. For the CDR3, the DNA is TGTGCCAGCAGCCCTCAGAGACAGGGGGTTGGCGATGAGCAGTTCTTC. This sequence encodes CASSPQRQGVGDEQFF.

This clonotype was recorded many times. The chain recombines TRBV3-1 with TRBJ2-7; 9 nucleotides line up with TRBD1. Germline CDR1 is LGHDT and CDR2 is YNNKEL (reference sequence). With V trimmed by 1 base and J by 3 bases, 4 bases remained unmatched. The CDR3 is 15 residues long. Here the CDR3 DNA reads TGTGCCAGCAGCCAAGGGTGGACAGGGGTCTACGAGCAGTACTTC. It translates to CASSQGWTGVYEQYF.

This clonotype was recorded a few times. This chain's CDR3 is CASSPGDGGGSNQPQHF. In DNA form, the CDR3 reads TGTGCCAGCTCACCAGGGGATGGAGGCGGGAGCAATCAGCCCCAGCATTTT. The V call is TRBV18, the J call TRBJ1-5; D remains ambiguous. Germline V gene lookup returns CDR1 KGHSH and CDR2 LQKENI. With 2 bases removed from V and 1 base from J, the gap between germline ends came to 15 bases. This CDR3 is built from 17 residues.

This clonotype has ten or more counts. The chain employs TRBV5-1 and TRBJ2-1; TRBD1 is a possible D gene (5 bases). Germline CDR1 and CDR2: SGHRS and YFSETQ. Trimming took off 3 bases at V and 6 bases at J, with 19 bases between the two ends. There are 16 residues in the CDR3. This CDR3 is CASSSGRNPGSNEQFF. DNA of the CDR3: TGCGCCAGCAGCTCAGGGCGCAATCCAGGATCCAATGAGCAGTTCTTC.

This clonotype has a count of ten or more. The V gene is TRBV12-3 or TRBV12-4, the J gene TRBJ1-1, with D unclear. This CDR3 is 15 amino acids long. V lost 6 bases and J 1 base, leaving 15 bases between the germline ends. This CDR3 reads CASSLTNEQNTEAFF. The CDR3 DNA reads as TGTGCCAGCAGCCTTACTAACGAACAGAACACTGAAGCTTTCTTT.

The rearrangement links TRBV2 to TRBJ1-2, with D maybe TRBD1 (6 bases). The CDR3 has 13 residues. The V end was cut by 6 bases, the J end by 8 bases, with 16 bases between. Germline V gene lookup returns CDR1 SNHLY and CDR2 FYNNEI. The CDR3 sequence is CASSRGAREGYTF. As DNA, the CDR3 is TGTGCCAGCAGCCGGGGGGCTAGGGAGGGCTACACCTTC. Using reference TRBV2 and TRBJ1-2 for the parts outside the CDR3, the full variable domain is EPEVTQTPSHQVTQMGQEVILRCVPISNHLYFYWYRQILGQKVEFLVSFYNNEISEKSEIFDDQFSVERPDGSNFTLKIRSTKLEDSAMYFCASSRGAREGYTFGSGTRLTVV.

The chain joins TRBV9 to TRBJ1-3; maybe TRBD1 (5 bases). The CDR3 contains 16 residues. The V gene lost 3 bases and the J gene lost 2 bases, with 15 bases spanning the gap. CDR1 is SGDLS, CDR2 YYNGEE, per germline. CDR3 bases: TGTGCCAGCAGCGACCCCGGAGGGGAGGCTGGAAACACCATATATTTT. This sequence encodes CASSDPGGEAGNTIYF.

This clonotype was recorded many times. V gene TRBV2 combines with J gene TRBJ1-2, with 7 bases that match TRBD1. V dropped 4 bases and J dropped 8; count of bases not matched to a gene: 7. The CDR3 is 13 residues long. The germline V gene encodes CDR1 SNHLY and CDR2 FYNNEI. DNA of the CDR3: TGTGCCAGCAGTGTAATGACAGGGAGCGGCTACACCTTC. Protein sequence: CASSVMTGSGYTF.

This clonotype was observed at least ten times. The J gene is TRBJ1-5, the V gene TRBV11-2; no reliable D call. Germline V gives CDR1 SGHAT, CDR2 FQNNGV. V lost 5 bases to trimming and J lost 6 bases, with 11 bases between them. The CDR3 loop spans 13 amino acids. The CDR3 coding sequence is TGTGCCAGCAGCCAGACGAGAGGTCAGCCCCAGCATTTT. This sequence encodes CASSQTRGQPQHF.

This clonotype came up many times. The V call is TRBV27, the J call TRBJ2-6; D ambiguous. Trimming left V 5 bases short and J 2 bases short, with 13 bases between. This CDR3 spans 16 amino acids. Germline V lookup: CDR1 MNHEY, CDR2 SMNVEV (reference sequence). CDR3 bases: TGTGCCAGCAGTCCCCTCTCAGGAGCTGGGGCCAACGTCCTGACTTTC. This encodes CASSPLSGAGANVLTF.

This clonotype has at least ten counts. This chain uses TRBV28 with TRBJ1-4, with D perhaps TRBD1 (6 bases). The CDR3 sequence is 15 residues long. Between the trimmed V and J ends, which lost 4 bases and 8 bases, there was a span of 17 bases. From germline, CDR1 is MDHEN and CDR2 SYDVKM. CDR3 bases: TGTGCCAGCAGTTCAGGCCAGAGTGGGGGCGAAAAACTGTTTTTT. This gives the protein CASSSGQSGGEKLFF.

The chain has TRBV20-1 and TRBJ1-5; no reliable D call. With 1 base removed from V and 7 bases from J, the gap between germline ends came to 11 bases. Germline loops: CDR1 DFQATT, CDR2 SNEGSKA (reference sequence). The CDR3 is 13 residues long. The CDR3 reads CSARGIGMQPQHF. DNA of the CDR3: TGCAGTGCTAGAGGCATAGGAATGCAGCCCCAGCATTTT.

The rearrangement links TRBV2 to TRBJ2-2; weak D call: TRBD2 (6 bases). Trimming stripped 7 bases from V and 2 bases from J, with 14 bases between. CDR1 SNHLY and CDR2 FYNNEI come from the germline V gene. CDR3 length: 15 residues. The CDR3 DNA follows: TGTGCCAGCACGCGGGACGGAACCAACACCGGGGAGCTGTTTTTT. This codes for CASTRDGTNTGELFF.

This clonotype was picked up a small number of times. The V gene is TRBV7-2, the J gene TRBJ2-3; D gene ambiguous. Trimming removed 5 bases from V and 5 bases from J, with 11 bases in between. The length of the CDR3 is 13 residues. Per germline, CDR1 SGHTA and CDR2 FQGNSA. The CDR3 bases are TGTGCCAGCAGCCAAACAAGGCTAGATACGCAGTATTTT. Protein product: CASSQTRLDTQYF.